This TCR beta chain stems from a study of T cell responses to AZD1222 COVID-19 vaccine. The method was immunoSEQ multiplex PCR; TCRdb's version includes in-frame clones alone and lacks a portion of them. The data show roughly 130,000 clones, 91% seen once. The sequence came from an adult in good health. The sample in question was peripheral blood, obtained on day 0 of AZD1222 vaccination.

For the CDR3, the DNA is TGTGCCAGCAGCTTGGCGTCAGGTATGGGGACCCAGTACTTC. This gives the protein CASSLASGMGTQYF. The chain combines TRBV5-6 with TRBJ2-5, with unresolved D. Germline CDR1 reads SGHDT; CDR2 reads YYEEEE. V was cut by 0 bases and J by 7 bases, with 13 bases left in between. CDR3 size: 14 residues. Full variable domain (rest looked up from reference TRBV5-6 and TRBJ2-5): DAGVTQSPTHLIKTRGQQVTLRCSPKSGHDTVSWYQQALGQGPQFIFQYYEEEERQRGNFPDRFSGHQFPNYSSELNVNALLLGDSALYLCASSLASGMGTQYFGPGTRLLVL.